These 14 T cell receptor beta chains originate from one sample sequenced in a study of blood T cell repertoires in COVID-19. The method was immunoSEQ multiplex PCR; TCRdb's version includes in-frame clones alone and lacks a portion of them. The sample lists roughly 200,000 clones; about nine tenths were seen once. The sample taken for sequencing was peripheral blood. The receptors stem from a man aged 45-60 years with acute or convalescent COVID-19.

The chain links TRBV3-1 (or the pseudogene TRBV3-2) to TRBJ2-3; D ambiguous. Germline V CDR1 and CDR2: LGHDT, YNNKEL (reference sequence). CDR3 length equals 16 residues. V was trimmed by 1 base and J by 5 bases, leaving 16 bases between them. CDR3: CASSQATLPTRDTQYF. The CDR3, as DNA: TGTGCCAGCAGCCAAGCGACTCTCCCCACCCGAGATACGCAGTATTTT.

CDR3 DNA: TGTGCCAGCAGCCAAGTAGGGGGAAAGGACTACAATGAGCAGTTCTTC. It is translated as CASSQVGGKDYNEQFF. The gene calls are TRBV4-2 and TRBJ2-1; the D gene is possibly TRBD1 (6 bases). From germline, CDR1 is LGHNA and CDR2 YNFKEQ. The CDR3 consists of 16 residues. Trimming left V 1 base short and J 3 bases short, with 13 bases between.

The rearrangement uses TRBV11-2 and TRBJ2-2; TRBD2 matches 9 bases. Trimming at V came to 6 bases and at J to 10 bases, leaving 6 bases not matched to a gene. This CDR3 spans 13 amino acids. Germline CDR1 SGHAT, CDR2 FQNNGV. CDR3 in amino acids: CASRSGGRQELFF. The CDR3 nucleotides read TGTGCCAGCAGGAGCGGGGGGCGTCAGGAGCTGTTTTTT.

V is TRBV28 and J is TRBJ2-1, with 11 bases matching TRBD2. With 1 base clipped from V and 5 bases from J, the junction kept 7 bases outside the gene matches. Germline V CDR1 and CDR2: MDHEN, SYDVKM. The CDR3 consists of 17 residues. The CDR3 bases are TGTGCCAGCAGTTTATCCCTCCCGGGACTAGCGGACAATGAGCAGTTCTTC. It translates to CASSLSLPGLADNEQFF.

J is TRBJ2-1 and V is TRBV18, with D possibly TRBD1 on 5 matching bases. CDR1 is KGHSH and CDR2 is LQKENI in the germline V gene. There are 14 residues in the CDR3. Trimming cost V 2 bases and J 2 bases, with 7 bases left between them. CDR3 bases: TGTGCCAGCTCACCAGGGGCTCCCTACAATGAGCAGTTCTTC. Encoded protein: CASSPGAPYNEQFF.

V gene TRBV9 combines with J gene TRBJ2-3; no firm D call. Trimming cost V 0 bases and J 0 bases, with 14 bases left between them. Per germline, CDR1 SGDLS and CDR2 YYNGEE. The CDR3 covers 17 residues. CDR3 protein: CASSVDLRVTSTDTQYF. Written as DNA, the CDR3 is TGTGCCAGCAGCGTAGATCTCCGGGTCACTAGCACAGATACGCAGTATTTT.

The chain combines TRBV4-1 with TRBJ2-3, with D perhaps matching TRBD2 (6 bases). The germline V gene has CDR1 MGHRA and CDR2 YSYEKL. The V gene lost 6 bases and the J gene lost 0 bases, with 13 bases spanning the gap. The CDR3 covers 15 residues. The CDR3 coding sequence is TGCGCCAGCAGATTCCGGGACTCTAGCACAGATACGCAGTATTTT. Translating it yields CASRFRDSSTDTQYF.

The chain combines TRBV7-2 with TRBJ2-1; 7 bases match TRBD2. The V segment lost 2 bases and the J segment 1 base; nucleotides outside the gene matches: 2. The germline gives CDR1 SGHTA, CDR2 FQGNSA. The CDR3 is 15 amino acids. CDR3 sequence: CASSLQAGSYNEQFF. Written as DNA, the CDR3 is TGTGCCAGCAGCTTACAAGCGGGGTCCTACAATGAGCAGTTCTTC.

V is TRBV10-3 and J is TRBJ2-2; 11 bases line up with TRBD1. CDR3 length equals 14 residues. The ends lost 11 bases at V and 7 bases at J; junction bases unmatched: 9. The germline V gene has CDR1 ENHRY and CDR2 SYGVKD. CDR3 coding DNA: TGTGCCGGCGGACAGGGGGCGGGAGACGGGGAGCTGTTTTTT. Its protein product is CAGGQGAGDGELFF.

The J gene is TRBJ1-4, the V gene TRBV4-2, with TRBD1 matching over 9 bases. Trimming at V came to 4 bases and at J to 9 bases, leaving 6 bases not matched to a gene. The CDR3 has 14 residues. Germline CDR1 LGHNA, CDR2 YNFKEQ. The CDR3 nucleotides are TGTGCCAGCAGCCCAGGGACAGGGAATCAAAAACTGTTTTTT. This sequence encodes CASSPGTGNQKLFF.

The chain combines TRBV10-2 with TRBJ2-5, with 8 bases identical to TRBD1. CDR1 WSHSY and CDR2 SAAADI come from the germline V gene. Losses at the gene ends were 4 bases for V and 5 bases for J; bases not matched to a gene: 6. The CDR3 is 14 amino acids. As DNA, the CDR3 is TGCGCCAGCAGTGTCACAGGGGGGAGGGAGACCCAGTACTTC. Encoded protein: CASSVTGGRETQYF.

This chain connects TRBV29-1 to TRBJ1-2; D remains ambiguous. V was shortened by 7 bases and J by 7 bases, with 16 bases between the two germline ends. The germline gives CDR1 SQVTM, CDR2 ANQGSEA. This CDR3 is 12 amino acids long. The CDR3 loop is CSAHGPAGGYTF. CDR3 in DNA: TGCAGCGCCCACGGGCCCGCGGGTGGCTACACCTTC.

The chain combines TRBV19 with TRBJ1-6, with unresolved D. The germline V gene encodes CDR1 LNHDA and CDR2 SQIVND (reference sequence). The CDR3 spans 14 residues. The V end lost 3 bases, the J end lost 10 bases, and 13 bases lay between the germline ends. This CDR3 is CASSMGFSSSPLHF. CDR3 nucleotide sequence: TGTGCCAGTAGTATGGGCTTCTCGAGCTCACCCCTCCACTTT. Complete variable domain (other parts from reference TRBV19 and TRBJ1-6): DGGITQSPKYLFRKEGQNVTLSCEQNLNHDAMYWYRQDPGQGLRLIYYSQIVNDFQKGDIAEGYSVSREKKESFPLTVTSAQKNPTAFYLCASSMGFSSSPLHFGNGTRLTVT.

V is TRBV9 and J is TRBJ1-1; 9 positions match TRBD1. This CDR3 contains 13 residues. Germline CDR1 is SGDLS and CDR2 is YYNGEE. V lost 4 bases, J lost 8 bases, and 6 bases stayed unmatched. The CDR3 DNA reads as TGTGCCAGCAGCCTACTGACAGGGGGGGAAGCTTTCTTT. This gives the protein CASSLLTGGEAFF.